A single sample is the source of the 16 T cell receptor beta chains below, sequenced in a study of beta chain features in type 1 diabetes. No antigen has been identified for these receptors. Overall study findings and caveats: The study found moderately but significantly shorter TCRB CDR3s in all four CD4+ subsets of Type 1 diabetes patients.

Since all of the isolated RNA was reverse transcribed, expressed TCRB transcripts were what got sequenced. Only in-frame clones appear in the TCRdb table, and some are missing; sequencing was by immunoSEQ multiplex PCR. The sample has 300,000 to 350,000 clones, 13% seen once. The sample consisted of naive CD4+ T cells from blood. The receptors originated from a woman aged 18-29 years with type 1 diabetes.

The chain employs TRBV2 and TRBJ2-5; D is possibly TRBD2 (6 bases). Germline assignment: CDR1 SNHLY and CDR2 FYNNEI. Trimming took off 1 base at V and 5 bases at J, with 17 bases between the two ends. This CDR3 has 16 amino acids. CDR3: CASSEGLAFPAETQYF. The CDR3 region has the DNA TGTGCCAGCAGTGAAGGGCTAGCGTTCCCCGCTGAGACCCAGTACTTC.

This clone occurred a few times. CDR3 DNA: TGCGCCAGCAGCCTATACCGGGACTACGAGACCCAGTACTTC. Residues: CASSLYRDYETQYF. The gene calls are TRBV4-1 and TRBJ2-5, with 7 bases matching TRBD2. This CDR3 spans 14 amino acids. The V gene end was trimmed by 4 bases and the J gene end by 5 bases; junction bases not matched to a gene: 7. Germline loops: CDR1 MGHRA, CDR2 YSYEKL.

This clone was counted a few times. DNA for the CDR3: TGTGCCAGCAGTCCAAGAAGCGGCGGCGGGCAGTTCTTC. Residues: CASSPRSGGGQFF. The V call is TRBV11-3, the J call TRBJ2-1; TRBD2 might be the D (5 bases). Germline assignment: CDR1 SGHNT and CDR2 YENEEA. The CDR3 spans 13 residues. V lost 6 bases and J 12 bases, leaving 18 bases between the germline ends.

CDR3 amino acids: CASSLGPNRGTDTQYF. Written as DNA, the CDR3 is TGTGCCAGCAGCTTAGGGCCGAACCGGGGCACAGATACGCAGTATTTT. The V and J genes are TRBV7-7 and TRBJ2-3; no clear D gene. The V end was cut by 1 base, the J end by 1 base, with 12 bases between. The CDR3 is 16 residues long. The germline CDR1 and CDR2 sequences are SSHAT and FNYEAQ (reference sequence).

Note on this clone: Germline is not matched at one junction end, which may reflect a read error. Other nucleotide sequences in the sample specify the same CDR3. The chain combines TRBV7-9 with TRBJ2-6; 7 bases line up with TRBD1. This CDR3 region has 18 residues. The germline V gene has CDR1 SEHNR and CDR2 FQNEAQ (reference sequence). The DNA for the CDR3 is TGTGCCAGCAGCTTAGGAGGGGGCAGGAGCTCTGGGGCTAACGTCCTGACTTTC. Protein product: CASSLGGGRSSGANVLTF.

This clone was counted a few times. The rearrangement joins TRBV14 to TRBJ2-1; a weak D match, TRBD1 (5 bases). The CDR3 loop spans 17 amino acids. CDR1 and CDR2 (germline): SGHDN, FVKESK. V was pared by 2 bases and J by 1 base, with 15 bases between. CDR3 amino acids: CASSQSRGSQSYNEQFF. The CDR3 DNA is TGTGCCAGCAGCCAATCTAGGGGTAGTCAGTCCTACAATGAGCAGTTCTTC.

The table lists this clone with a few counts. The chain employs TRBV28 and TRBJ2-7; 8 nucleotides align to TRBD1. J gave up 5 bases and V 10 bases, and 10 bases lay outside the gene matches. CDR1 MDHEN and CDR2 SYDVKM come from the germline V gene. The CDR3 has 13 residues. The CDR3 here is CAIGRGRPDEQYF. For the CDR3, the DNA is TGTGCCATCGGCAGGGGGCGCCCCGACGAGCAGTACTTC.

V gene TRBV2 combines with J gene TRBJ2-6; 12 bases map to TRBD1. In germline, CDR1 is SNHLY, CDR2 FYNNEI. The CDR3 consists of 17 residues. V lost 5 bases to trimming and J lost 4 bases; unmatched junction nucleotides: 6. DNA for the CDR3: TGTGCCAGCAGTAAAGGGACAGGGGGCAGAGGGGCCAACGTCCTGACTTTC. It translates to CASSKGTGGRGANVLTF.

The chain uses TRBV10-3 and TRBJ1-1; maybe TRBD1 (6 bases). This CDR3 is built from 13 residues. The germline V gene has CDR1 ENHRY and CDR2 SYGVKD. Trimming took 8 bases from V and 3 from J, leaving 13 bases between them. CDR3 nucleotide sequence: TGTGCCATCGGGCGGGGGCGAGACACTGAAGCTTTCTTT. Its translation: CAIGRGRDTEAFF.

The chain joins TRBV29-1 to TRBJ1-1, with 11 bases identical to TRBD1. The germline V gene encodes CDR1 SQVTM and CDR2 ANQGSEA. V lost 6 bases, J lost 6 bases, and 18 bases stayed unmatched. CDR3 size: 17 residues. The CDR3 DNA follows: TGCAGCGTCAGTGGACAGGGGGCGGTCGGACACTTCTCTGAAGCTTTCTTT. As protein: CSVSGQGAVGHFSEAFF.

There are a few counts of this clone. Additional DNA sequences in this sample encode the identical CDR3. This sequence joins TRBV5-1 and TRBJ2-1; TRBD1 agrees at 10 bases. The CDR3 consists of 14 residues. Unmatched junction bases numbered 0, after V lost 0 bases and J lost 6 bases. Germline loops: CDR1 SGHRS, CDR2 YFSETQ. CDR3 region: CASSLGTGGNEQFF. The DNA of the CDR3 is TGCGCCAGCAGCTTGGGGACAGGGGGCAATGAGCAGTTCTTC.

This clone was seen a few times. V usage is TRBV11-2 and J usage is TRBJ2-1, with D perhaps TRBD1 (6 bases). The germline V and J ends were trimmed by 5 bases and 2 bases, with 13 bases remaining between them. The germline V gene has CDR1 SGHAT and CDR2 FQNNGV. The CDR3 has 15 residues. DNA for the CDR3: TGTGCCAGCAGCCTCCGAGGGGGAGCCTACAATGAGCAGTTCTTC. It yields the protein CASSLRGGAYNEQFF.

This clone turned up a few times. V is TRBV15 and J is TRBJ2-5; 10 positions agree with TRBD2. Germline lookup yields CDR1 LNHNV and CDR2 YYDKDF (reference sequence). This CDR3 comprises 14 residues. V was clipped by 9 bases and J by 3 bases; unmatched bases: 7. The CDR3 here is CATGPLAGEETQYF. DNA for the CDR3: TGTGCCACTGGGCCCCTAGCGGGAGAAGAGACCCAGTACTTC.

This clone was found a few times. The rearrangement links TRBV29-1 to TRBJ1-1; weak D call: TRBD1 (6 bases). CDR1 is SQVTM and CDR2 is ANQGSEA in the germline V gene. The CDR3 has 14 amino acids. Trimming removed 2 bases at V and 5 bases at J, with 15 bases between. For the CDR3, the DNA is TGCAGCGTTGAATCTGGCAGGGGAGTTACTGAAGCTTTCTTT. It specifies CSVESGRGVTEAFF. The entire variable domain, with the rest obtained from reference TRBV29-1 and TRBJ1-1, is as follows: SAVISQKPSRDICQRGTSLTIQCQVDSQVTMMFWYRQQPGQSLTLIATANQGSEATYESGFVIDKFPISRPNLTFSTLTVSNMSPEDSSIYLCSVESGRGVTEAFFGQGTRLTVV.

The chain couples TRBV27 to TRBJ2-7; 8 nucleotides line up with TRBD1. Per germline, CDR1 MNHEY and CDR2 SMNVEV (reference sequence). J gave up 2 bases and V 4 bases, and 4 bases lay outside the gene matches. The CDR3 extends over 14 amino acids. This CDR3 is CASSSNRGAYEQYF. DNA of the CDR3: TGTGCCAGCAGTTCAAACAGGGGGGCCTACGAGCAGTACTTC.

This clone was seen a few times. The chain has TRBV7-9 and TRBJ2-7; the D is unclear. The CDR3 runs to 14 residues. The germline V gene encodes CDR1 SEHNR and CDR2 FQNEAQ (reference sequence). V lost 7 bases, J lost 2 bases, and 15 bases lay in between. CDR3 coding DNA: TGTGCCAGCACCTCCACAGTGAATGCCTACGAGCAGTACTTC. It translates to CASTSTVNAYEQYF.